Listed below are T cell receptor beta chains from one sample, sequenced in a study of cytomegalovirus exposure and HLA in healthy donors. The repertoire was sequenced with immunoSEQ multiplex PCR; TCRdb's copy has only in-frame clones and lacks some. Here the sample spans over 60,000 clones, under 80% being singletons. The sequencing sample was made of PBMCs. The receptors come from a male donor in good health and CMV-seropositive. Each CDR3 is given with its conserved first and last residue. The D gene is left open where the match is weak. The size entry is marked missing in some rows and otherwise reads once, few, many or a size class.

CDR3 protein | CDR3 DNA | clone size | J gene | V gene | D gene
CASSPGQGNQPQHF | TGTGCCAGCAGTCCGGGACAGGGGAATCAGCCCCAGCATTTT | NA | TRBJ1-5 | TRBV6-5 | TRBD1
CASSLGGSYQPQHF | TGTGCCAGCAGCTTGGGTGGCAGTTATCAGCCCCAGCATTTT | NA | TRBJ1-5 | TRBV5-6 | NA
CASSQELSGVSYEQYF | TGCGCCAGCAGCCAAGAATTGAGCGGAGTTTCCTACGAGCAGTACTTC | NA | TRBJ2-7 | TRBV4-1 | NA
CASRFGTGGREQYF | TGTGCCAGCAGGTTTGGGACAGGGGGACGCGAGCAGTACTTC | NA | TRBJ2-7 | TRBV27 | TRBD1
CASSQNPSPLHF | TGTGCCAGCAGCCAGAACCCCTCACCCCTCCACTTT | NA | TRBJ1-6 | TRBV5-8 | NA
CASLETGEQYF | TGCGCCAGCTTGGAGACGGGCGAGCAGTACTTC | NA | TRBJ2-7 | TRBV10-2 | NA
CASSPPWGVGEAFF | TGTGCCAGCAGCCCACCGTGGGGGGTCGGTGAAGCTTTCTTT | once | TRBJ1-1 | TRBV7-9 | NA
CASSEDRRTSGNTIYF | TGCGCCAGCAGCGAGGACAGGAGGACCTCTGGAAACACCATATATTTT | NA | TRBJ1-3 | TRBV5-1 | TRBD1
CASSQGTSLVNEQFF | TGTGCCAGCAGCCAAGGGACTAGCCTCGTGAATGAGCAGTTCTTC | NA | TRBJ2-1 | TRBV7-8 | TRBD2
CASSDSPEKLFF | TGTGCCAGCAGTGACAGCCCCGAAAAACTGTTTTTT | NA | TRBJ1-4 | TRBV28 | NA
CASSPGQPTTNEKLFF | TGTGCCAGCAGCCCGGGACAGCCAACAACTAATGAAAAACTGTTTTTT | NA | TRBJ1-4 | TRBV7-9 | TRBD1
CASSPLSPRGIQPQHF | TGTGCCAGCAGCCCCCTTTCGCCTAGGGGGATTCAGCCCCAGCATTTT | NA | TRBJ1-5 | TRBV7-6 | NA
CASSFGRTEAFF | TGCGCCAGCAGTTTCGGTCGCACTGAAGCTTTCTTT | NA | TRBJ1-1 | TRBV5-1 | NA
CASSLDGLAVTNEQFF | TGCGCCAGCAGCTTGGATGGACTAGCGGTTACCAATGAGCAGTTCTTC | few | TRBJ2-1 | TRBV5-1 | TRBD2
CASSWETYYGYTF | TGTGCCAGCAGCTGGGAGACTTATTATGGCTACACCTTC | NA | TRBJ1-2 | TRBV7-9 | NA
CASTRTGEMNTEAFF | TGTGCCAGCACCCGAACGGGAGAAATGAACACTGAAGCTTTCTTT | few | TRBJ1-1 | TRBV28 | NA
CASSLIGRGRDNSPLHF | TGTGCCAGCAGCTTAATTGGCCGGGGAAGGGATAATTCACCCCTCCACTTT | NA | TRBJ1-6 | TRBV5-5 | NA
CASSQDPKTRTGELFF | TGCGCCAGCAGCCAAGATCCCAAGACACGAACCGGGGAGCTGTTTTTT | few | TRBJ2-2 | TRBV4-3 | NA
CAWDRLGGELFF | TGTGCCTGGGACAGGTTGGGCGGGGAGCTGTTTTTT | few | TRBJ2-2 | TRBV30 | NA
CASSPWAFTDTQYF | TGTGCCAGCAGCCCTTGGGCTTTCACAGATACGCAGTATTTT | NA | TRBJ2-3 | TRBV5-6 | NA
CASSSSTGLSNQPQHF | NA | NA | TRBJ1-5 | TRBV2 | NA
CASSLGGQFNYGYTF | TGTGCCAGCAGCTTAGGAGGACAGTTTAACTATGGCTACACCTTC | NA | TRBJ1-2 | TRBV7-9 | NA
CASSISGGVYEQYF | TGTGCCAGCAGCATCAGCGGAGGGGTCTACGAGCAGTACTTC | few | TRBJ2-7 | TRBV6-5 | NA
CASSQDWGAYEQYF | TGCGCCAGCAGCCAAGATTGGGGGGCCTACGAGCAGTACTTC | NA | TRBJ2-7 | TRBV4-3 | NA
CASGPTSGNTGELFF | TGCGCCAGCGGCCCGACTAGCGGCAACACCGGGGAGCTGTTTTTT | NA | TRBJ2-2 | TRBV5-1 | TRBD2
CASSPNAFGETQYF | TGTGCCAGCTCACCGAATGCCTTTGGCGAGACCCAGTACTTC | few | TRBJ2-5 | TRBV18 | NA
CASSPAVAGVRNEQFF | TGTGCCAGTAGCCCCGCGGTGGCGGGAGTGAGGAATGAGCAGTTCTTC | once | TRBJ2-1 | TRBV19 | TRBD2
CASSPSGSGEQFF | TGTGCCAGCAGCCCTAGCGGGAGTGGGGAGCAGTTCTTC | NA | TRBJ2-1 | TRBV7-6 | TRBD2
CATSRARGIPGELFF | TGTGCCACCAGCAGGGCCAGGGGGATCCCCGGGGAGCTGTTTTTT | NA | TRBJ2-2 | TRBV15 | TRBD1
CASKDTGTDTQYF | TGCGCCAGCAAAGACACGGGCACAGATACGCAGTATTTT | NA | TRBJ2-3 | TRBV10-1 | NA
CASSKGRESYTF | TGTGCCAGCAGCAAGGGGCGGGAAAGCTACACCTTC | NA | TRBJ1-2 | TRBV11-2 | NA
CATSRVPGLMNTEAFF | TGTGCCACCAGCAGAGTGCCAGGGCTCATGAACACTGAAGCTTTCTTT | NA | TRBJ1-1 | TRBV15 | NA
CASSTQGAGEKLFF | TGCGCCAGCAGCACCCAGGGGGCAGGTGAAAAACTGTTTTTT | NA | TRBJ1-4 | TRBV5-1 | TRBD1
CASQGKTGGAFF | TGTGCCAGCCAGGGTAAAACTGGGGGGGCTTTCTTT | NA | TRBJ1-1 | TRBV7-9 | NA
CASSPGLSYEQYF | TGTGCCAGCTCACCAGGGCTCTCCTACGAGCAGTACTTC | NA | TRBJ2-7 | TRBV18 | NA
CASSLGTSGVSYNEQFF | TGTGCCAGCAGCTTGGGGACTAGCGGGGTATCCTACAATGAGCAGTTCTTC | NA | TRBJ2-1 | TRBV5-4 | TRBD2
CASSERLRPTEAFF | TGTGCCAGCAGTGAGAGGTTGAGACCCACTGAAGCTTTCTTT | NA | TRBJ1-1 | TRBV6-1 | NA
CAISGSGLDAGEQYF | TGTGCCATCAGTGGGTCCGGCCTAGACGCGGGGGAGCAGTACTTC | few | TRBJ2-7 | TRBV10-3 | NA
CASSPGGGAANTEAFF | TGCGCCAGCAGCCCGGGTGGCGGGGCCGCGAACACTGAAGCTTTCTTT | NA | TRBJ1-1 | TRBV5-1 | NA
CASSQDLAVPLSLHF | TGCGCCAGCAGCCAAGATTTAGCCGTACCCCTATCCCTCCACTTT | few | TRBJ1-6 | TRBV4-1 | NA
CASSRYRQTEAFF | TGCGCCAGCAGCCGATATAGACAGACAGAAGCTTTCTTT | NA | TRBJ1-1 | TRBV5-1 | NA
CASSLQGLNTEAFF | TGTGCCAGCAGCTTACAGGGCTTGAACACTGAAGCTTTCTTT | once | TRBJ1-1 | TRBV13 | NA
CASSGGGGLYGYTF | TGTGCCAGCAGCGGAGGGGGCGGACTCTATGGCTACACCTTC | NA | TRBJ1-2 | TRBV7-2 | TRBD1
CASSAWTGEGEKLFF | TGTGCCAGCAGTGCCTGGACGGGGGAGGGAGAAAAACTGTTTTTT | NA | TRBJ1-4 | TRBV6-1 | NA
CSVEQAGRTEAFF | TGCAGCGTTGAACAGGCAGGGAGGACTGAAGCTTTCTTT | few | TRBJ1-1 | TRBV29-1 | NA
CASSYGGTSGSGEQYF | TGTGCCAGCAGTTACGGAGGAACTAGCGGGAGTGGGGAGCAGTACTTC | NA | TRBJ2-7 | TRBV6-5 | TRBD2
CASSLGHIANTEAFF | TGTGCCAGCAGCTTGGGGCACATTGCGAACACTGAAGCTTTCTTT | once | TRBJ1-1 | TRBV5-6 | NA
CASSYGTGGLYEQYF | TGCGCCAGCAGCTACGGGACAGGGGGCCTCTACGAGCAGTACTTC | NA | TRBJ2-7 | TRBV7-2 | TRBD1
CASSAPSGRAADTQYF | TGTGCCAGCAGCGCCCCGAGCGGGAGGGCCGCAGATACGCAGTATTTT | NA | TRBJ2-3 | TRBV9 | TRBD2
CATKTGVNGYTF | TGTGCCACCAAAACAGGGGTCAATGGCTACACCTTC | NA | TRBJ1-2 | TRBV6-5 | TRBD1
CASSLVGTGDEQYF | TGCGCCAGCAGCTTGGTTGGGACAGGGGACGAGCAGTACTTC | once | TRBJ2-7 | TRBV5-1 | TRBD1
CASSVPGTENNEQFF | TGTGCCAGCAGCGTACCCGGGACAGAGAACAATGAGCAGTTCTTC | NA | TRBJ2-1 | TRBV9 | TRBD1
CASSETIAGGTDTQYF | TGTGCCAGCAGTGAAACAATAGCGGGAGGAACAGATACGCAGTATTTT | NA | TRBJ2-3 | TRBV6-4 | TRBD2
CASSPDRGSPTEAFF | TGCGCCAGCAGCCCGGACAGGGGGTCCCCCACTGAAGCTTTCTTT | once | TRBJ1-1 | TRBV5-1 | TRBD1
CASSLREGNQPQHF | TGTGCCAGCAGTTTGAGAGAGGGCAATCAGCCCCAGCATTTT | NA | TRBJ1-5 | TRBV27 | NA
CASSLRSGSSYEQYF | TGTGCCAGCAGCCTCAGATCCGGGAGCTCCTACGAGCAGTACTTC | NA | TRBJ2-7 | TRBV13 | NA
CASSPQQGLVNEQYF | TGTGCCAGCTCACCTCAGCAGGGGCTAGTGAACGAGCAGTACTTC | once | TRBJ2-7 | TRBV18 | NA